The 9 T cell receptor beta chains below come from one sample, sequenced in a study of blood T cell repertoires in COVID-19. Produced via immunoSEQ multiplex PCR; TCRdb's table is partial and in-frame only. This table holds about 180,000 clones, roughly 81% found once. Source material: peripheral blood. These receptors all come from a woman at least 80 years old with COVID-19, enrolled during active disease.

The chain carries TRBV5-4 and TRBJ2-2, with D tentatively TRBD2 (6 bases). The length of the CDR3 is 13 residues. The germline V gene encodes CDR1 SGHNT and CDR2 YYREEE (reference sequence). Trimming took off 6 bases at V and 8 bases at J, with 14 bases between the two ends. This CDR3 reads CASTRPGTGELFF. CDR3 nucleotide sequence: TGTGCCAGCACCCGCCCCGGGACTGGGGAGCTGTTTTTT.

The table lists this clone with a count of one. The chain links TRBV7-2 to TRBJ1-2; 7 bases match TRBD1. Trimming took 3 bases from V and 2 from J; bases not matched to a gene: 6. The CDR3 is 15 amino acids. Germline CDR1 SGHTA, CDR2 FQGNSA. CDR3 DNA: TGTGCCAGCAGCTTTTCTCCGGACAGGAACTATGGCTACACCTTC. Amino acid sequence: CASSFSPDRNYGYTF.

V gene TRBV3-1 (or the pseudogene TRBV3-2) combines with J gene TRBJ2-5; 12 nucleotides align to TRBD2. The V gene end was trimmed by 4 bases and the J gene end by 4 bases; junction bases not matched to a gene: 13. The CDR3 sequence is 18 residues long. Germline values: CDR1 LGHDT, CDR2 YNNKEL (reference sequence). Here the CDR3 reads CASSRNPASGRVGETQYF. DNA for the CDR3: TGTGCCAGCAGCCGGAACCCCGCTAGCGGGAGGGTGGGAGAGACCCAGTACTTC.

The chain combines TRBV2 with TRBJ2-1; 9 positions agree with TRBD2. Looked up from germline, CDR1 is SNHLY and CDR2 is FYNNEI. The CDR3 is made up of 15 amino acids. V gave up 6 bases and J gave up 4 bases; unmatched junction bases: 7. CDR3 in amino acids: CASRRSSGTYNEQFF. The DNA for the CDR3 is TGTGCCAGCAGGAGGTCTAGCGGGACGTACAATGAGCAGTTCTTC.

The chain's CDR3 is CASSLPGITAIDTQYF. For the CDR3, the DNA is TGTGCCAGCAGCCTACCCGGGATTACCGCGATAGATACGCAGTATTTT. The chain recombines TRBV5-4 with TRBJ2-3; D possibly corresponds to TRBD2 (5 bases). Trimming pared 4 bases from V and 5 bases from J, leaving 20 bases between. The CDR3 runs 16 residues. Germline V gene lookup returns CDR1 SGHNT and CDR2 YYREEE (reference sequence).

The J gene is TRBJ2-7, the V gene TRBV18; 12 positions agree with TRBD2. Trimming removed 4 bases from V and 3 bases from J; junction bases left unmatched: 4. The CDR3 runs to 15 residues. Germline CDR1 is KGHSH and CDR2 is LQKENI. The CDR3 loop is CASSLSTSGGYEQYF. In nucleotides, the CDR3 is TGTGCCAGCTCACTTTCGACTAGCGGGGGCTACGAGCAGTACTTC.

The rearrangement uses TRBV27 and TRBJ2-7, with a weak D call TRBD2 (5 bases). Germline CDR1 reads MNHEY; CDR2 reads SMNVEV (reference sequence). This CDR3 spans 13 amino acids. V was cut by 3 bases and J by 5 bases, with 11 bases left in between. The CDR3 DNA is TGTGCCAGCAGTTTGTCTGGAGGAAACGAGCAGTACTTC. Its protein is CASSLSGGNEQYF.

V and J are TRBV27 and TRBJ2-1, with D hard to call. There are 15 residues in the CDR3. V lost 2 bases to trimming and J lost 15 bases, with 23 bases between them. Germline V gives CDR1 MNHEY, CDR2 SMNVEV (reference sequence). The CDR3 nucleotides are TGTGCCAGCAGTTTAGCCCAAGACTTATCCCTCACCCCGTTCTTC. Its protein is CASSLAQDLSLTPFF.

The genes are TRBV28 and TRBJ1-5, with D unclear. Germline V gene data show CDR1 as MDHEN and CDR2 as SYDVKM. V was trimmed by 6 bases and J by 6 bases, leaving 15 bases between them. The CDR3 extends over 14 amino acids. The CDR3 coding sequence is TGTGCCAGCAGCCGAGGGTTGGAGGCTCAGCCCCAGCATTTT. Its protein product is CASSRGLEAQPQHF. Full variable domain (missing parts from reference TRBV28 and TRBJ1-5): DVKVTQSSRYLVKRTGEKVFLECVQDMDHENMFWYRQDPGLGLRLIYFSYDVKMKEKGDIPEGYSVSREKKERFSLILESASTNQTSMYLCASSRGLEAQPQHFGDGTRLSIL.